Shown below are 14 T cell receptor beta chains from a single sample sequenced in a study of tumor and adjacent non-tumor tissue in lung cancer. The library came from three nested PCR rounds adapted from ARM-PCR protocols. A single record per CDR3 protein comes from TCRdb applying MiXCR to the multiplex PCR reads. The profile shows more than 75,000 distinct CDR3 sequences, around 75% of them singletons. The template was RNA from unsorted bulk tissue. The specimen sequenced was lung tumor tissue. The receptors come from a woman aged 45-60 years with non-small cell lung cancer.

Details on this clonotype: Germline and junction disagree at one end, which may indicate a read error. J is TRBJ1-4 and V is TRBV20-1; D is possibly TRBD1 (6 bases). The germline gives CDR1 DFQATT, CDR2 SNEGSKA (reference sequence). This CDR3 has 13 residues. CDR3 sequence reads: CSGRQAAHEKLFF. The DNA for the CDR3 is TGCAGTGGTAGACAGGCGGCGCATGAAAAACTGTTCTTT.

In its sample, this clonotype was seen many times. The V call is TRBV20-1, the J call TRBJ2-7; perhaps D is TRBD1 or TRBD2 (5 bases each). The germline V and J ends were trimmed by 0 bases and 4 bases, with 16 bases remaining between them. CDR1 and CDR2 from the germline V gene are DFQATT and SNEGSKA (reference sequence). CDR3 size: 15 residues. For the CDR3, the DNA is TGCAGTGCTAGAGATCAATGGGGGAGTAGGTACGAGCAGTACTTC. This encodes CSARDQWGSRYEQYF.

This clonotype was seen just once. Mismatch with germline at one junction end may stem from a read error. The CDR3 nucleotides read TGTGCTAGCAATTCGATCGACAGGAGAGATGGCTACGAACAGTACTTC. Its translation: CASNSIDRRDGYEQYF. This chain joins TRBV28 and TRBJ2-7, with D possibly TRBD1 on 6 matching bases. The CDR3 spans 16 residues. Per germline, CDR1 MDHEN and CDR2 SYDVKM.

Details on this clonotype: A read error may account for a junction end that differs from germline. The chain joins TRBV11-2 to TRBJ2-2; D is ambiguous. The CDR3 runs 14 residues. The V gene's germline CDR1 is SGHAT and CDR2 FQNNGV. Written as DNA, the CDR3 is TGTGCTAGCAGCTTAGTGCCCGGTTCCGGAAAGCTGTTTTTT. Its protein is CASSLVPGSGKLFF.

The chain combines TRBV6-1 with TRBJ2-1; D perhaps matches TRBD2 (5 bases). V was pared by 7 bases and J by 7 bases, with 14 bases between. From germline, CDR1 is MNHNS and CDR2 SASEGT. This CDR3 comprises 13 residues. CDR3 sequence (DNA): TGTGCCAGCACCTGGACTCAATATAATGAGCAGTTCTTC. It encodes CASTWTQYNEQFF.

A word on this clonotype: The junction departs from the called germline gene at one end, perhaps through a read error. The chain recombines TRBV4-1 with TRBJ2-1; D gene uncertain. The CDR3 is 15 amino acids. Germline V gene lookup returns CDR1 MGHRA and CDR2 YSYEKL. CDR3 residues: CASSEDQTSYNEQFF. CDR3 sequence (DNA): TGCGCCAGCAGCGAAGATCAGACATCCTACAATGAGCAGTTCTTC.

On this clonotype: No conserved phenylalanine or tryptophan ends this CDR3, so it is likely a read error. The DNA is omitted, as the CDR3 cannot be located on it reliably, and the CDR3 follows TCRdb's listing. The chain couples TRBV20-1 to TRBJ2-7; TRBD1 reflects the table's D call only, with no check against the DNA. The CDR3 has 14 residues if both end residues are counted. Germline V CDR1 and CDR2: DFQATT, SNEGSKA (reference sequence). The CDR3: CSAKTGQVAYEQYL.

On this clonotype itself: One junction end does not reproduce the germline sequence, and a read error may be involved. V and J are TRBV5-4 and TRBJ2-7; D gene uncertain. The CDR3 spans 13 residues. Germline V lookup: CDR1 SGHNT, CDR2 YYREEE (reference sequence). The CDR3 loop is CASSSTDTYEHYF. CDR3 sequence (DNA): TGTGCCAGCAGCTCAACAGATACCTACGAGCACTACTTC. Supplemented by reference TRBV5-4 and TRBJ2-7, the full variable domain reads ETGVTQSPTHLIKTRGQQVTLRCSSQSGHNTVSWYQQALGQGPQFIFQYYREEENGRGNFPPRFSGLQFPNYSSELNVNALELDDSALYLCASSSTDTYEHYFGPGTRLTVT.

The V and J genes are TRBV11-3 and TRBJ2-3; 12 bases map to TRBD2. V lost 5 bases and J lost 4; bases outside the gene matches: 7. This CDR3 comprises 16 residues. Per the germline V gene, CDR1 is SGHNT and CDR2 is YENEEA. For the CDR3, the DNA is TGTGCCAGCAGCAGGGGGACTAGCGGGCGGTCAGATACGCAGTATTTT. It yields the protein CASSRGTSGRSDTQYF.

This chain connects TRBV29-1 to TRBJ1-1; D unresolved. The CDR3 has 14 residues. CDR1 is SQVTM, CDR2 ANQGSEA, per germline. V lost 6 bases and J lost 0, with 14 bases in between. The CDR3 DNA is TGCAGCGTCTGGGAGGGTCCGATGAACACTGAAGCTTTCTTT. Protein product: CSVWEGPMNTEAFF.

On this clonotype: Without the conserved terminal phenylalanine or tryptophan, this CDR3 likely stems from a read error. It is unclear where the CDR3 begins or ends on the DNA, so no DNA is shown, and the CDR3 is as TCRdb lists it. The gene calls are TRBV6-1 and TRBJ2-1; the D segment call TRBD1 is taken from the table without a DNA check. The CDR3 numbers 16 amino acids, ends counted. Germline CDR1 is MNHNS and CDR2 is SASEGT. The CDR3: CASKSLTGSFVDEQFS.

In the case of this clonotype: This may be a read error, as it is one base from a much larger clone. This chain uses TRBV30 with TRBJ2-1; no clear D gene. From germline, CDR1 is GTSNPN and CDR2 SVGIG (reference sequence). V gave up 1 base and J gave up 11 bases, with 12 bases separating them. CDR3 length: 12 residues. The CDR3 here is CAWSGSLTQQFF. The CDR3 nucleotides read TGTGCCTGGAGTGGCTCATTAACTCAGCAGTTCTTC.

At least ten counts were recorded for this clonotype. The rearrangement joins TRBV7-2 to TRBJ2-7; 7 positions match TRBD2. V shed 5 bases and J 4 bases; nucleotides not matched to a gene: 11. Germline V CDR1 and CDR2: SGHTA, FQGNSA. The CDR3 is made up of 15 amino acids. CDR3 sequence reads: CASSLSGASLYEQYF. In DNA form, the CDR3 reads TGTGCCAGCAGCCTAAGCGGGGCGAGTCTTTACGAGCAGTACTTC. Looking up the rest from reference TRBV7-2 and TRBJ2-7 gives the full variable domain: GAGVSQSPSNKVTEKGKDVELRCDPISGHTALYWYRQSLGQGLEFLIYFQGNSAPDKSGLPSDRFSAERTGGSVSTLTIQRTQQEDSAVYLCASSLSGASLYEQYFGPGTRLTVT.

The chain recombines TRBV29-1 with TRBJ2-1; tentatively, D is TRBD1 (6 bases). This CDR3 has 14 amino acids. CDR1 and CDR2 (germline): SQVTM, ANQGSEA. V was trimmed by 7 bases and J by 3 bases, leaving 16 bases between them. The chain's CDR3 is CSAGQWSFYNEQFF. CDR3 coding DNA: TGCAGCGCGGGACAATGGAGCTTCTACAATGAGCAGTTCTTC.